A selection of T cell receptor beta chains follows, all from one sample in a study of preoperative IRX-2 immunotherapy in early breast cancer. Some clones are missing from TCRdb's copy, which holds only in-frame ones; the method was immunoSEQ multiplex PCR. The repertoire holds some 3,400 clones, with 78% as singletons. Specimen: tumor tissue, collected after IRX-2 immunotherapy. Receptors were obtained from a human donor with breast cancer. The CDR3 runs from the conserved cysteine through the conserved F or W. D genes are given only for firm matches. Clone size appears in some rows only: once, few, many, or a class for an expanded clone.

size | D | J | V | DNA | CDR3
- | TRBD1 | TRBJ1-2 | TRBV6-8 | TGTGCCAGCAGTTCCGGGACAGGGGAGGGTAGCGGCTACACCTTC | CASSSGTGEGSGYTF
- | - | TRBJ2-3 | TRBV23-1 | TGCGCCAGCAGCTTAAGCGATTTACCTACGCAGTATTTT | CASSLSDLPTQYF
- | TRBD1 | TRBJ2-7 | TRBV19 | TGTGCCAGTAGTCAGGGACAGGGGATTTTCTACGAGCAGTACTTC | CASSQGQGIFYEQYF
- | - | TRBJ1-1 | TRBV6-8 | TGTGCCAGCAGTTTGGAGCGTTTGAACACTGAAGCTTTCTTT | CASSLERLNTEAFF
few | - | TRBJ2-3 | TRBV11-3 | TGTGCCAGCAGCTTGCCGTTCTACCTGGGTTACACAGATACGCAGTATTTT | CASSLPFYLGYTDTQYF
- | - | TRBJ2-7 | TRBV18 | TGTGCCAGCTCACCGATGTCCTACGAGCAGTACTTC | CASSPMSYEQYF
- | TRBD1 | TRBJ2-2 | TRBV10-2 | TGCGCCAGCAAAGGACAGGGGAGAGCCGGGGAGCTGTTTTTT | CASKGQGRAGELFF
- | - | TRBJ1-2 | TRBV10-3 | TGTGCCATCAGTGAGGGAGGGAGTAACTATGGCTACACCTTC | CAISEGGSNYGYTF
- | TRBD1 | TRBJ2-5 | TRBV11-3 | TGTGCCAGCAGCTTATCCGGGACAGGGGGCGCGTCGACAGAGACCCAGTACTTC | CASSLSGTGGASTETQYF
once | - | TRBJ2-7 | TRBV10-3 | TGTGCCATCAGTGAGTCGCAGGATTTGGGCGAGCAGTACTTC | CAISESQDLGEQYF
few | - | TRBJ1-1 | TRBV1 | TGCGCCAGCAGCCAAGTAAGGGCAGCGACGTGGGGGGACACTGAAGCTTTCTTT | CASSQVRAATWGDTEAFF
once | - | TRBJ2-3 | TRBV7-7 | TGTGCCAGCAGCCTCTTGTCCGCGACAGATACGCAGTATTTT | CASSLLSATDTQYF
few | TRBD1 | TRBJ2-1 | TRBV11-3 | TGTGCCAGCAGCCAAACCACCCCCGGGACAGGGGGAAACAATGAGCAGTTCTTC | CASSQTTPGTGGNNEQFF
- | TRBD2 | TRBJ2-5 | TRBV11-3 | TGTGCCAGCAGCTTGTTAGCGGGAGGACTAGAGACCCAGTACTTC | CASSLLAGGLETQYF
- | - | TRBJ1-2 | TRBV19 | TGTGCCAGTAGTATTTCGGCAGGGTGGGCTAACTATGGCTACACCTTC | CASSISAGWANYGYTF
- | - | TRBJ1-3 | TRBV30 | TGTGCCTGGTCCCCCGAGGCAGCTGGAAACACCATATATTTT | CAWSPEAAGNTIYF
- | TRBD1 | TRBJ1-2 | TRBV6-8 | TGTGCCAGCAGTTCCGGACAGGGTTATGAGGCGAGGGGCTACACCTTC | CASSSGQGYEARGYTF
few | - | TRBJ1-4 | TRBV11-3 | TGTGCCAGCAGCTTAGATGGCCGGAATAATGAAAAACTGTTTTTT | CASSLDGRNNEKLFF
- | - | TRBJ2-5 | TRBV11-3 | TGTGCCAGCAGCTTGGGAGTCACGAGCGTAGGAGAGACCCAGTACTTC | CASSLGVTSVGETQYF
- | TRBD1 | TRBJ1-4 | TRBV28 | TGTGCCAGCAGTCCCCCGAGAGGGGGCGGGGAAAAACTGTTTTTT | CASSPPRGGGEKLFF
- | - | TRBJ2-1 | TRBV14 | TGTGCCAACAGCCAAGGCCTCTACAATGAGCAGTTCTTC | CANSQGLYNEQFF
- | TRBD2 | TRBJ2-7 | TRBV11-3 | TGTGCCAGCAGCTTAGGCCTACTAGCGGGAGGAGGGTCGGACGAGCAGTACTTC | CASSLGLLAGGGSDEQYF
once | TRBD2 | TRBJ2-7 | TRBV5-1 | TGCGCCAGCAGCCATCGGACTAGCGGGAGTAGGTCCTACGAGCAGTACTTC | CASSHRTSGSRSYEQYF
- | - | TRBJ1-2 | TRBV4-1 | TGCGCCAGCAGCCAAGAAACCCAGAGTATGAACTATGGCTACACCTTC | CASSQETQSMNYGYTF
- | - | TRBJ1-5 | TRBV28 | TGTGCCAGCTTAAGAGGAGGGAGGATTCAGCCCCAGCATTTT | CASLRGGRIQPQHF
- | TRBD2 | TRBJ2-1 | TRBV11-3 | TGTGCCAGCAGCTTTTCCGGGACTAGAGACGACAATGAGCAGTTCTTC | CASSFSGTRDDNEQFF
once | - | TRBJ1-1 | TRBV6-8 | TGTGCCAGCACCCCAACAGCGAACACTGAAGCTTTCTTT | CASTPTANTEAFF
once | - | TRBJ2-5 | TRBV29-1 | TGCAGCGTTGAAATGCAGGGAGGAGAGACCCAGTACTTC | CSVEMQGGETQYF
- | - | TRBJ2-7 | TRBV7-6 | TGTGCCAGCAGCTTAGATACCAGGTTCGCCGAGCAGTACTTC | CASSLDTRFAEQYF
few | TRBD2 | TRBJ2-1 | TRBV7-7 | TGTGCCAGCAGCTCATCACCGGGAGGCCTGAATGAGCAGTTCTTC | CASSSSPGGLNEQFF
- | TRBD1 | TRBJ2-3 | TRBV18 | TGTGCCAGCTCACCAGGACAGGGTGCCACAGATACGCAGTATTTT | CASSPGQGATDTQYF
- | - | TRBJ2-5 | TRBV12-5 | TGTGCTAGTGGTTTGGAGACAGGTATCGGGACCCAGTACTTC | CASGLETGIGTQYF
- | - | TRBJ1-5 | TRBV19 | TGTGCCAGTACCCCTCGAGCTTATAGCAATCAGCCCCAGCATTTT | CASTPRAYSNQPQHF
- | - | TRBJ2-7 | TRBV12-2 | TGTGCAAGTCGTCACAATTGGTGCGGGAGGCTCTTCTACGAGCAGTACTTC | CASRHNWCGRLFYEQYF
- | - | TRBJ2-7 | TRBV28 | TGTGCCAGCAGTTTATCGGCAGGGGTGGACGAGCAGTACTTC | CASSLSAGVDEQYF
- | - | TRBJ1-1 | TRBV28 | TGTGCCAGCAGTCGTAAAAACACTGAAGCTTTCTTT | CASSRKNTEAFF
- | - | TRBJ2-1 | TRBV11-3 | TGTGCCAGCACCTTAGTCGGGAACTCGGGGTACAATGAGCAGTTCTTC | CASTLVGNSGYNEQFF
- | - | TRBJ1-1 | TRBV2 | TGTGCCAGCAGACTCGGGAGGACTGAAGCTTTCTTT | CASRLGRTEAFF
- | TRBD2 | TRBJ2-3 | TRBV6-8 | TGTGCCAGCAGTTCCTCGGGGACTAGCGGGAGTACGCAGTATTTT | CASSSSGTSGSTQYF